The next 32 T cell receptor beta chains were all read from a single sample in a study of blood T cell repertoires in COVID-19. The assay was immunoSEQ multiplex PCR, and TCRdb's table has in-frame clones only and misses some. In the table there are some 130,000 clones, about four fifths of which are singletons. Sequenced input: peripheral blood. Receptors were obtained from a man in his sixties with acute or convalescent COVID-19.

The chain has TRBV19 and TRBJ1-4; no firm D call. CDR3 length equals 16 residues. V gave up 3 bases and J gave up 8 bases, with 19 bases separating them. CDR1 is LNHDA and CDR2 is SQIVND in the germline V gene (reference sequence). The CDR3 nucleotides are TGTGCCAGTAGTATTATTTTTTCAGTCAGGCCGGAAAAACTGTTTTTT. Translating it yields CASSIIFSVRPEKLFF. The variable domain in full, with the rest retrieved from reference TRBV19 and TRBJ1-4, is DGGITQSPKYLFRKEGQNVTLSCEQNLNHDAMYWYRQDPGQGLRLIYYSQIVNDFQKGDIAEGYSVSREKKESFPLTVTSAQKNPTAFYLCASSIIFSVRPEKLFFGSGTQLSVL.

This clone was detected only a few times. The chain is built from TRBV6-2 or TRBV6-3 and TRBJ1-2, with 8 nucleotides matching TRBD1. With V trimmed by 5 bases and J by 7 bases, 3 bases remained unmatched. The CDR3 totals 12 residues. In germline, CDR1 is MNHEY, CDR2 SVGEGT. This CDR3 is CASSTRGLGYTF. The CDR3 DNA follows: TGTGCCAGCAGTACCAGGGGGCTTGGCTACACCTTC.

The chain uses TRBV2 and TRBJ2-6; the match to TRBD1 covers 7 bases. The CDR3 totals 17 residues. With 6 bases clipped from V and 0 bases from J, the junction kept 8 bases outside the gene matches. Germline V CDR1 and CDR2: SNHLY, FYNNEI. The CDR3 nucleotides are TGTGCCAGCAGGGTAGGACAGGTGGCCTCTGGGGCCAACGTCCTGACTTTC. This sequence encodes CASRVGQVASGANVLTF.

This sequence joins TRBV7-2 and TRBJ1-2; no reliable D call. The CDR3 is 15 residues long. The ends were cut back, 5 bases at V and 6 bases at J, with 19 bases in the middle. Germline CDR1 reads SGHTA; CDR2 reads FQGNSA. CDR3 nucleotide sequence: TGTGCCAGCAGCCGTAGGTCGGGGAGGGTCGATGGCTACACCTTC. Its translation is CASSRRSGRVDGYTF.

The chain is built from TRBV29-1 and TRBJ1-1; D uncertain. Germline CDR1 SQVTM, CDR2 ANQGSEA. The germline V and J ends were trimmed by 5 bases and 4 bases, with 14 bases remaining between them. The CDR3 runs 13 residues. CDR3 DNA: TGCAGCGTTTTCGGAGACGTGAGCACTGAAGCTTTCTTT. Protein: CSVFGDVSTEAFF.

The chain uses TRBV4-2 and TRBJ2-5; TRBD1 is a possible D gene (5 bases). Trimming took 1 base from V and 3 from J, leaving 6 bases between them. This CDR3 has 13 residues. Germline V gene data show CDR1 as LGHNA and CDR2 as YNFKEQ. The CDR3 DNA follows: TGTGCCAGCAGCCAAGTAGGGGAAGAGACCCAGTACTTC. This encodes CASSQVGEETQYF.

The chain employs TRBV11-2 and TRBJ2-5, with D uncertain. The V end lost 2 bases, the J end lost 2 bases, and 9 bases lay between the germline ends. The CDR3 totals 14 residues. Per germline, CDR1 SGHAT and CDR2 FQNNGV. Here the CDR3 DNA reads TGTGCCAGCAGCTTAAACGCAGTTCAAGAGACCCAGTACTTC. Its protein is CASSLNAVQETQYF.

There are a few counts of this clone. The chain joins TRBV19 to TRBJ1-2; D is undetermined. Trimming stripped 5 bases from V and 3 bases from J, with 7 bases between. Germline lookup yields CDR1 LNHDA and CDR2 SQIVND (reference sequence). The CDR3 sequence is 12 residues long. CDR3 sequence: CASSGRHYGYTF. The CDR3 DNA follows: TGTGCCAGTAGTGGGAGGCACTATGGCTACACCTTC.

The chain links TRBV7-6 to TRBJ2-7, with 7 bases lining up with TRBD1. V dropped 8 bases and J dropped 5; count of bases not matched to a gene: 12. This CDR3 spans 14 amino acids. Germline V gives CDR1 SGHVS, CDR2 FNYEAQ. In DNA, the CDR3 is TGTGCCAGCCGAAAGGGGGCAGGGAGCGACGAGCAGTACTTC. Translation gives CASRKGAGSDEQYF.

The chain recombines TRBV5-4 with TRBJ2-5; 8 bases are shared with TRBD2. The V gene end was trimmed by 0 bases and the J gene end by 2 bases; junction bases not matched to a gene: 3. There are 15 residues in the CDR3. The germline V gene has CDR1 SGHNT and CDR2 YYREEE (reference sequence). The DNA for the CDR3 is TGTGCCAGCAGCTTGGTAGTAGCGGGGCAAGAGACCCAGTACTTC. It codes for CASSLVVAGQETQYF.

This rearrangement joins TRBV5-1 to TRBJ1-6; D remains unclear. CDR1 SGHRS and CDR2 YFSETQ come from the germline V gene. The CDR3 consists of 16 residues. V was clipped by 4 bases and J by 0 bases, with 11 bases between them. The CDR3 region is CASSQWPSSYNSPLHF. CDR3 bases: TGCGCCAGCAGCCAATGGCCTAGCTCCTATAATTCACCCCTCCACTTT.

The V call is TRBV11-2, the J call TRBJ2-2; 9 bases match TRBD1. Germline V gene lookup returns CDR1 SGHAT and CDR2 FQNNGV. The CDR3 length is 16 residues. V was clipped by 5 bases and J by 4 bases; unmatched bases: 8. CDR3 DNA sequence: TGTGCCAGCAGCCTCCCGACAGGGGGTATCACCGGGGAGCTGTTTTTT. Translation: CASSLPTGGITGELFF.

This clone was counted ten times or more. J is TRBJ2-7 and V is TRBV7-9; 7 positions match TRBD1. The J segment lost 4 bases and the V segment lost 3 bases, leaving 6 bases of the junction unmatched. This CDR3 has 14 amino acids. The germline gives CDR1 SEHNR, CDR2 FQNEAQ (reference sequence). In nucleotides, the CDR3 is TGTGCCAGCAGCTTCCGGGACAGACCTTACGAGCAGTACTTC. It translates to CASSFRDRPYEQYF.

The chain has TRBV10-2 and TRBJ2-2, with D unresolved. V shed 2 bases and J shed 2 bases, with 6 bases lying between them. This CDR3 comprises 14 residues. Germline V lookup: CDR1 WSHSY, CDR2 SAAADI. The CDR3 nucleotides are TGCGCCAGCAGTGAGCTCACAAACACCGGGGAGCTGTTTTTT. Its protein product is CASSELTNTGELFF.

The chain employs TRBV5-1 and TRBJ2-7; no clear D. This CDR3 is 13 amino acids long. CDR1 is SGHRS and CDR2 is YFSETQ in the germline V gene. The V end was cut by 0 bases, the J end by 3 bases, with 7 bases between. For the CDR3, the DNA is TGCGCCAGCAGCTTGGGGCAGGACTACGAGCAGTACTTC. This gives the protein CASSLGQDYEQYF.

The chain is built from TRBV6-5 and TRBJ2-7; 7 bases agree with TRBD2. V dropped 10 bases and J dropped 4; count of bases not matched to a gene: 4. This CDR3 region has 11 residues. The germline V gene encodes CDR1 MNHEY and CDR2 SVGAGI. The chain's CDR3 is CATFGRYEQYF. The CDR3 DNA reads TGTGCCACCTTCGGGAGGTACGAGCAGTACTTC.

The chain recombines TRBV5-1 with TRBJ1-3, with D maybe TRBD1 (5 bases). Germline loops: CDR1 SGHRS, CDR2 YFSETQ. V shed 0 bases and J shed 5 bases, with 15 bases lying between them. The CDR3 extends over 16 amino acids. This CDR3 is CASSLGRPGNRNTIYF. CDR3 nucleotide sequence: TGCGCCAGCAGCTTGGGCCGACCAGGGAATAGAAACACCATATATTTT.

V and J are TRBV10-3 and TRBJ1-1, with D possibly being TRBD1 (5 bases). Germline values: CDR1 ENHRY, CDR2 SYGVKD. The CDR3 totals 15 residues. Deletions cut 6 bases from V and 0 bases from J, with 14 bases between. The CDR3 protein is CAIRFRDSVNTEAFF. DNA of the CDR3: TGTGCCATCAGATTCAGGGATTCGGTGAACACTGAAGCTTTCTTT.

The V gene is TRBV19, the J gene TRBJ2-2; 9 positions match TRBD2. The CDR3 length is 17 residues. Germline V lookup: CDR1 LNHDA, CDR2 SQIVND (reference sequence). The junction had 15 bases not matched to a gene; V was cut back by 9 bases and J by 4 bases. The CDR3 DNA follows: TGTGCCAGCCGGGGCGGGAGGGCCTCGGTTGGCACCGGGGAGCTGTTTTTT. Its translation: CASRGGRASVGTGELFF. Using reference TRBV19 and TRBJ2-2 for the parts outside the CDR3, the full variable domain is DGGITQSPKYLFRKEGQNVTLSCEQNLNHDAMYWYRQDPGQGLRLIYYSQIVNDFQKGDIAEGYSVSREKKESFPLTVTSAQKNPTAFYLCASRGGRASVGTGELFFGEGSRLTVL.

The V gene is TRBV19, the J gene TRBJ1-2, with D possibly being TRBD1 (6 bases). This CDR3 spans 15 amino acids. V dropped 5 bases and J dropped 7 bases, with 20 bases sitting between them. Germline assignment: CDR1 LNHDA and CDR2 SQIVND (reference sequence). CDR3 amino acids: CASSPRGRGISGYTF. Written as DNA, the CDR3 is TGTGCCAGTAGTCCCCGGGGCAGGGGCATTTCTGGCTACACCTTC.

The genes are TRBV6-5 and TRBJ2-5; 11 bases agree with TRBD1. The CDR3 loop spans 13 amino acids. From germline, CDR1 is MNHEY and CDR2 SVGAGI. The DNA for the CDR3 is TGTGCAGGGGGGACAGGGGGGCAAGAGACCCAGTACTTC. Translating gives CAGGTGGQETQYF.

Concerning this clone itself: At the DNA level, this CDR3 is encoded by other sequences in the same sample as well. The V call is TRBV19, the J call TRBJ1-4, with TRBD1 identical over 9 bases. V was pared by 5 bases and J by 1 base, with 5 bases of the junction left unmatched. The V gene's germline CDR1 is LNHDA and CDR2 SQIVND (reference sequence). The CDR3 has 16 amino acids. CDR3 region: CASSSGQGITNEKLFF. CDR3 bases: TGTGCCAGTAGTTCCGGACAGGGGATAACTAATGAAAAACTGTTTTTT.

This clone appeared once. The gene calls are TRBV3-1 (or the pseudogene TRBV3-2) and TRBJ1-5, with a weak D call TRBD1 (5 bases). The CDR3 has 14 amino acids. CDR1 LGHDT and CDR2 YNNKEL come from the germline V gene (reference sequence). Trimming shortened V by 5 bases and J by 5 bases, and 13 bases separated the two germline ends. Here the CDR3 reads CASSSTATDQPQHF. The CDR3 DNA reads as TGTGCCAGCAGCTCGACAGCGACCGATCAGCCCCAGCATTTT.

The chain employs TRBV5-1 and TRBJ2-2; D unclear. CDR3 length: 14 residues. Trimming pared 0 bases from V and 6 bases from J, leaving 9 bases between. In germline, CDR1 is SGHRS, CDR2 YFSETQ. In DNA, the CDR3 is TGCGCCAGCAGCTTGGAGACAAAACCCGGGGAGCTGTTTTTT. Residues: CASSLETKPGELFF. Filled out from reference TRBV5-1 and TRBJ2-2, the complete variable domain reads KAGVTQTPRYLIKTRGQQVTLSCSPISGHRSVSWYQQTPGQGLQFLFEYFSETQRNKGNFPGRFSGRQFSNSRSEMNVSTLELGDSALYLCASSLETKPGELFFGEGSRLTVL.

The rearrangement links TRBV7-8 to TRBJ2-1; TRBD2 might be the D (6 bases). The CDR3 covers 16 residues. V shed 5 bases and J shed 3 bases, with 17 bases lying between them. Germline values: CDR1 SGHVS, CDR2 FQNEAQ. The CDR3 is CASSLTGWTNYNEQFF. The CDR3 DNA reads TGTGCCAGCAGCCTCACTGGTTGGACTAACTACAATGAGCAGTTCTTC. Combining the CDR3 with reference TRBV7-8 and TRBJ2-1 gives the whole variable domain GAGVSQSPRYKVAKRGQDVALRCDPISGHVSLFWYQQALGQGPEFLTYFQNEAQLDKSGLPSDRFFAERPEGSVSTLKIQRTQQEDSAVYLCASSLTGWTNYNEQFFGPGTRLTVL.

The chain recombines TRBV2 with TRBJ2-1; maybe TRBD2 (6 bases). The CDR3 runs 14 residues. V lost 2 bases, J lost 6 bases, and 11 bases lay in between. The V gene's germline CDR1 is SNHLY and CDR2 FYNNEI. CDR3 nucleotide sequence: TGTGCCAGCAGTGAACACGTAGCGGTCAATGAGCAGTTCTTC. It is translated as CASSEHVAVNEQFF.

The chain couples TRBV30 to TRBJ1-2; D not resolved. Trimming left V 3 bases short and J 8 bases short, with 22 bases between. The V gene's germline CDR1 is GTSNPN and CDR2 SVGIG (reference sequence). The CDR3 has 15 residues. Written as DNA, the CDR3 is TGTGCCTGGAGCCAAACAGTCACGGGGTTTAGGGGCTACACCTTC. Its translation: CAWSQTVTGFRGYTF.

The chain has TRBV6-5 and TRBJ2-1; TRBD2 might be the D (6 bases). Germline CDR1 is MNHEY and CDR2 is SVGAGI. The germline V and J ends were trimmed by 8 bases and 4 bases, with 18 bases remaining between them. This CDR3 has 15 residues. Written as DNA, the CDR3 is TGTGCCAGCCGGCGGGAAACCCGACTTTACAATGAGCAGTTCTTC. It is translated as CASRRETRLYNEQFF.

The CDR3 DNA reads as TGCAGCGTTGGGCAGGGGATAGGTGAAAAACTGTTTTTT. Residues: CSVGQGIGEKLFF. The chain has TRBV29-1 and TRBJ1-4; perhaps TRBD1 as D (6 bases). V was clipped by 4 bases and J by 7 bases, with 13 bases between them. CDR1 and CDR2 (germline): SQVTM, ANQGSEA. The CDR3 length is 13 residues. Filled out from reference TRBV29-1 and TRBJ1-4, the complete variable domain reads SAVISQKPSRDICQRGTSLTIQCQVDSQVTMMFWYRQQPGQSLTLIATANQGSEATYESGFVIDKFPISRPNLTFSTLTVSNMSPEDSSIYLCSVGQGIGEKLFFGSGTQLSVL.

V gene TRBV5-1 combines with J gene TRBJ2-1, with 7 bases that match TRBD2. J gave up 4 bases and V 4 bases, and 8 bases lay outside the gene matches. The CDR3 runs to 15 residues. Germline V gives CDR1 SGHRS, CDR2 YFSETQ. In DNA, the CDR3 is TGCGCCAGCAGCGTCGCGGGGGAAGTATACAATGAGCAGTTCTTC. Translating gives CASSVAGEVYNEQFF.

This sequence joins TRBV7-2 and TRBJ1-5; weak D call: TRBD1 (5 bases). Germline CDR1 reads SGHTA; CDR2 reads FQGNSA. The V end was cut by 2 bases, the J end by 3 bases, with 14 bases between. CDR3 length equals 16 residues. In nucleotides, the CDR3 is TGTGCCAGCAGCTTAATGGCACTTGGGGCCAATCAGCCCCAGCATTTT. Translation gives CASSLMALGANQPQHF.

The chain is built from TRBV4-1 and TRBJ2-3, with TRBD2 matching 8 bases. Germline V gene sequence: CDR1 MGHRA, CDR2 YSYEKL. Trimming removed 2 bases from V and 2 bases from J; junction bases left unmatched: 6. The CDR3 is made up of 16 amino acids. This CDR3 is CASSQRLAPNTDTQYF. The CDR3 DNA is TGCGCCAGCAGCCAACGACTAGCGCCGAACACAGATACGCAGTATTTT.